This TCR beta chain was observed in a study of beta chain features in type 1 diabetes. Of the isolated RNA, all was reverse transcribed, and so the sequenced material was expressed TCRB transcripts. Approximately 3.5 million reads was the average for naive, central memory and regulatory T cell samples. Profiled with immunoSEQ multiplex PCR; TCRdb holds only in-frame clones, not every one. Among 400,000 to 600,000 clones listed, about 32% were seen once. This clone was observed a handful of times. Its matching antigen is unknown. Study-wide results and caveats: It was among patients, rather than healthy donors, that naive, central memory and Treg TCRB repertoires appeared more similar.

The CDR3 spans 15 residues. The trim removed 6 bases at V and 3 bases at J, leaving 9 bases unmatched. In germline, CDR1 is MDHEN, CDR2 SYDVKM. The gene calls are TRBV28 and TRBJ2-7; 9 bases line up with TRBD1. The source is a man between 18 and 29 years old in good health. The sample was naive CD4+ T cells from blood. The CDR3 sequence: CASRTNRGRNYEQYF. The CDR3 DNA reads as TGTGCCAGCAGAACTAACAGGGGGCGGAACTACGAGCAGTACTTC.